This TCR beta chain was identified in a study of shared T cell receptors in the human thymus. The repertoire was sequenced with immunoSEQ multiplex PCR; TCRdb's copy has only in-frame clones and lacks some. The repertoire holds 600,000 or so clones, with around 87% as singletons. Separately, the same data were catalogued under a study of human thymus T cells. That paper states: Thymic resections from corrective heart surgery supplied the tissue. As related research reported, thymic repertoires overlapped highly among unrelated individuals.

This receptor was taken from a boy under two years old with a congenital heart defect. What was sequenced was thymocytes.

The CDR3 sequence is CASSDGGQGWTGELFF. The CDR3 region has the DNA TGTGCCAGCAGTGATGGGGGACAGGGGTGGACCGGGGAGCTGTTTTTT. The rearrangement links TRBV6-1 to TRBJ2-2, with TRBD1 matching over 10 bases. CDR3 length: 16 residues. Germline trimming cut 3 bases from V and 5 bases from J; bases unmatched to any gene: 6. The germline gives CDR1 MNHNS, CDR2 SASEGT.